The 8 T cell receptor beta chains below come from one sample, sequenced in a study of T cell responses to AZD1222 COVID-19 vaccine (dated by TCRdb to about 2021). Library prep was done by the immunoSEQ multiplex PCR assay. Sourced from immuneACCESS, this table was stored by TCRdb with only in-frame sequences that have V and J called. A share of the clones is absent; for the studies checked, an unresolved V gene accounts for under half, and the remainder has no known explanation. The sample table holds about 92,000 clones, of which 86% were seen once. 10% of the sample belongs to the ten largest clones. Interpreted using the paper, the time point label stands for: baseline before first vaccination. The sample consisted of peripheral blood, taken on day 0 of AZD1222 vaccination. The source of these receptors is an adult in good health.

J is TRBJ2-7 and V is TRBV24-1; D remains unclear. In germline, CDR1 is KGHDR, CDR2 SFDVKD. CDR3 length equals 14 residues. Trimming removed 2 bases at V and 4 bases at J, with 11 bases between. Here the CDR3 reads CATSDSPPEYEQYF. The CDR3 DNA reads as TGTGCCACCAGTGATTCCCCACCGGAATACGAGCAGTACTTC.

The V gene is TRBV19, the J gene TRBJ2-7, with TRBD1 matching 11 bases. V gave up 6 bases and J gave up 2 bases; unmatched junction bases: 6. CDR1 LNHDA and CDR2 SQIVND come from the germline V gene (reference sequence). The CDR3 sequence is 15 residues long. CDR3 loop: CASSTQGQGAYEQYF. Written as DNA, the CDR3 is TGTGCCAGTAGCACCCAGGGACAGGGGGCCTACGAGCAGTACTTC.

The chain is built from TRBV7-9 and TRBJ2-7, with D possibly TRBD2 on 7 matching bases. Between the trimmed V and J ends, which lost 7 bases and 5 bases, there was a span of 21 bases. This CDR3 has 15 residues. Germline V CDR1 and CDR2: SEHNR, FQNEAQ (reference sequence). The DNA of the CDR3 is TGTGCCAGCACCTCGACTCGGGGGGCGCCCCACGAGCAGTACTTC. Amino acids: CASTSTRGAPHEQYF.

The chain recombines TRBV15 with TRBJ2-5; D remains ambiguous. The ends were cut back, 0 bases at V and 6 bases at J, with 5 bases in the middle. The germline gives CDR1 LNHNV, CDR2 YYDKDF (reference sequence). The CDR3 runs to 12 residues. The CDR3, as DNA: TGTGCCACCAGCAGAGATGTGAAGACCCAGTACTTC. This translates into CATSRDVKTQYF.

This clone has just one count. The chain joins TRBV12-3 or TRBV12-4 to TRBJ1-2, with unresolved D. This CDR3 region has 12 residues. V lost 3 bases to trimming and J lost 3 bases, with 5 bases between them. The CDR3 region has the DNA TGTGCCAGCAGTTTTGGGCACTATGGCTACACCTTC. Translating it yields CASSFGHYGYTF.

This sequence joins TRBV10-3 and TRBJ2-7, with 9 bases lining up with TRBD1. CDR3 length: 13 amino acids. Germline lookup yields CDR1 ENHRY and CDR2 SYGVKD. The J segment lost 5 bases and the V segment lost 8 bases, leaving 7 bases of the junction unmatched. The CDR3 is CAIGRDRVHEQYF. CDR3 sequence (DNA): TGTGCCATCGGCCGGGACAGGGTCCACGAGCAGTACTTC.

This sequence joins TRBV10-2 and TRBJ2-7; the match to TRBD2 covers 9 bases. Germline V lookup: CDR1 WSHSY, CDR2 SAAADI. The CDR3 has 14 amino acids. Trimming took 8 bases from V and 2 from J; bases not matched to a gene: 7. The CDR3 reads CASHKAGGPYEQYF. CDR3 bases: TGCGCCAGCCATAAAGCGGGAGGCCCCTACGAGCAGTACTTC.

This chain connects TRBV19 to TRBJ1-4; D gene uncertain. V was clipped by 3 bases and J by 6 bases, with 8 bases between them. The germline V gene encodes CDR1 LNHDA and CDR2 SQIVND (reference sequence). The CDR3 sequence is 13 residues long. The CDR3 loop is CASSINSHEKLFF. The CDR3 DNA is TGTGCCAGTAGTATCAACAGCCATGAAAAACTGTTTTTT.